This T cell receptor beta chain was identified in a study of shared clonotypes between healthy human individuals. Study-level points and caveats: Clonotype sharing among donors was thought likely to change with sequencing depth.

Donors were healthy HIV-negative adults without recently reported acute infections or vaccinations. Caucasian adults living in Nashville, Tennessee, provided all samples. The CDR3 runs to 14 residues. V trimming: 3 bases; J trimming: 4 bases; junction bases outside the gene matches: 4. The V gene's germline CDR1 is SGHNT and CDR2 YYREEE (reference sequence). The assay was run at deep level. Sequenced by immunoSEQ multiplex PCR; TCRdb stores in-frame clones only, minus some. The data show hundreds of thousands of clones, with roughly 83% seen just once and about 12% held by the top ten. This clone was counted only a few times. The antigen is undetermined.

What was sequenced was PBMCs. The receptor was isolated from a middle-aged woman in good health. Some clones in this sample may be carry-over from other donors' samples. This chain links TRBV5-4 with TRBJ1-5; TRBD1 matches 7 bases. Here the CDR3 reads CASSSGTENQPQHF. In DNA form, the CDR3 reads TGTGCCAGCAGCTCCGGGACAGAGAATCAGCCCCAGCATTTT.